This entry features one T cell receptor (beta chain) sequence. This entry belongs to a study of T cells in Graves' hyperthyroidism and ophthalmopathy. The germline V gene has CDR1 LNHDA and CDR2 SQIVND (reference sequence). Trimming stripped 3 bases from V and 3 bases from J, with 8 bases between. CDR3 length equals 13 residues. Regions amplified from RNA transcripts were the TCR beta CDR3 regions. HTBI primers drove first-round RT-PCR of the TCR CDR3. TCRdb passed the multiplex PCR reads through MiXCR, listing each CDR3 protein once. This sample carries around 720,000 distinct CDR3 sequences, 35% of them seen once, and the ten largest clones take less than 35%.

The sample was blood. The rearrangement joins TRBV19 to TRBJ1-1, with D perhaps matching TRBD1 (5 bases). The TCR was taken from a middle-aged woman with Graves' hyperthyroidism. Here the CDR3 reads CASSIWGHTEAFF. The CDR3 DNA follows: TGTGCCAGTAGTATCTGGGGACACACTGAAGCTTTCTTT.